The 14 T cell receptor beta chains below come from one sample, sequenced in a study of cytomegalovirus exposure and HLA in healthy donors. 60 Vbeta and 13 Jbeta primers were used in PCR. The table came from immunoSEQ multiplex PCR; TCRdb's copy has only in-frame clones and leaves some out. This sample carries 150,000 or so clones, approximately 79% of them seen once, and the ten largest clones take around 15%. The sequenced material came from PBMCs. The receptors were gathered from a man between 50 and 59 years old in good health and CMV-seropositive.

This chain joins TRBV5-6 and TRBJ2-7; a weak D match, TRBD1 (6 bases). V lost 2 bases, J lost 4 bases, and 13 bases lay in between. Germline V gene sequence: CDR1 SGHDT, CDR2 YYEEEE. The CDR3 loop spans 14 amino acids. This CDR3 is CASSLPGTSYEQYV. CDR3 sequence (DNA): TGTGCCAGCAGCTTACCCGGGACATCGTACGAGCAGTACGTC.

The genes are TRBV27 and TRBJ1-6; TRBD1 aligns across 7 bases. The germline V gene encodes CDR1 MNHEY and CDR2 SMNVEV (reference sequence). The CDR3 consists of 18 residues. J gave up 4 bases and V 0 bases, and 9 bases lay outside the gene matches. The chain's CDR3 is CASSLSIPGTVYNSPLHF. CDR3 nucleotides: TGTGCCAGCAGTTTATCGATCCCGGGGACAGTATATAATTCACCCCTCCACTTT.

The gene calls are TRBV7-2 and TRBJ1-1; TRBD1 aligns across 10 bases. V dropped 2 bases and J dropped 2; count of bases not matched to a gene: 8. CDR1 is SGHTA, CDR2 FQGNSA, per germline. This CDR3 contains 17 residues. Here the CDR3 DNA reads TGTGCCAGCAGCTTATTGACAGGGGGCGTCTTCAACACTGAAGCTTTCTTT. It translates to CASSLLTGGVFNTEAFF.

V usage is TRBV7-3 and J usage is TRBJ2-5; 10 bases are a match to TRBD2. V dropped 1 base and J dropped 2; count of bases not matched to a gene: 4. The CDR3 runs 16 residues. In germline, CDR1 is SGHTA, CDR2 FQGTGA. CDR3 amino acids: CASSLRGSGGQETQYF. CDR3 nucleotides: TGTGCCAGCAGCTTAAGGGGTAGCGGGGGGCAAGAGACCCAGTACTTC.

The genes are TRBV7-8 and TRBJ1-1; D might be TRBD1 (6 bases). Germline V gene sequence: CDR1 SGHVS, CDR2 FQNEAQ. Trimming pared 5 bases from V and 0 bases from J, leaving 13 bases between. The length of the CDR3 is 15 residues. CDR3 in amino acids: CASSRMTGLNTEAFF. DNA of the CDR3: TGTGCCAGCAGCCGTATGACAGGATTGAACACTGAAGCTTTCTTT.

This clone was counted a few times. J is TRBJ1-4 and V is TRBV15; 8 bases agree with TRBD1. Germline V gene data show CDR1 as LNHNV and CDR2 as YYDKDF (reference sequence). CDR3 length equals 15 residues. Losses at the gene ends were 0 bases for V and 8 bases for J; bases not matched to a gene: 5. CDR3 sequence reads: CATSRDRSGGEKLFF. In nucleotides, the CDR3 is TGTGCCACCAGCAGAGATAGGTCAGGGGGCGAAAAACTGTTTTTT. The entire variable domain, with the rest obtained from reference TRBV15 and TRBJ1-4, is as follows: DAMVIQNPRYQVTQFGKPVTLSCSQTLNHNVMYWYQQKSSQAPKLLFHYYDKDFNNEADTPDNFQSRRPNTSFCFLDIRSPGLGDTAMYLCATSRDRSGGEKLFFGSGTQLSVL.

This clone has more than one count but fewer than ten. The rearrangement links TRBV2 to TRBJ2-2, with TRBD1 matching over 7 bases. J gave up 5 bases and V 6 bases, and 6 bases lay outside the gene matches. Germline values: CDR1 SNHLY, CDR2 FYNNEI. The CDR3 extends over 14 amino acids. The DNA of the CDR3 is TGTGCCAGCAGAACAGGGGTGGATACCGGGGAGCTGTTTTTT. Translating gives CASRTGVDTGELFF.

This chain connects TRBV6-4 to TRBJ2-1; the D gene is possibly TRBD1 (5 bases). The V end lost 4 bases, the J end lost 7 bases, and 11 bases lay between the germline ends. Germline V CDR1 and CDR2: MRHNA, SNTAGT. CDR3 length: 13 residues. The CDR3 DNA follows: TGTGCCAGCAGTGTTTCAGGGCGGAATGAGCAGTTCTTC. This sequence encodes CASSVSGRNEQFF.

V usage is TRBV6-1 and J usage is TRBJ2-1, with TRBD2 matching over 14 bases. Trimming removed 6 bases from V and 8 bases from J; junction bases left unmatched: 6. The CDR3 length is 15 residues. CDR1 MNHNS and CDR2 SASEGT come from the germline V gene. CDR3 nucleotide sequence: TGTGCCAGCAGCGGACTAGCGGGGGGCGGAGATGAGCAGTTCTTC. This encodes CASSGLAGGGDEQFF.

CDR3 protein: CAIRGQGGETQYF. CDR3 nucleotides: TGTGCCATCAGGGGTCAGGGTGGGGAGACCCAGTACTTC. The V call is TRBV10-3, the J call TRBJ2-5; D is perhaps TRBD1 (5 bases). Trimming left V 6 bases short and J 5 bases short, with 13 bases between. The CDR3 length is 13 residues. Germline values: CDR1 ENHRY, CDR2 SYGVKD.

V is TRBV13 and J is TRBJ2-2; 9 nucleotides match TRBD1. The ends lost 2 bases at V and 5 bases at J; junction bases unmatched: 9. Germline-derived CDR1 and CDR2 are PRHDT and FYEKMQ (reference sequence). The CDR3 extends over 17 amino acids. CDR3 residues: CASSLPTGTGNTGELFF. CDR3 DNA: TGTGCCAGCAGCTTACCCACCGGGACAGGGAATACCGGGGAGCTGTTTTTT.

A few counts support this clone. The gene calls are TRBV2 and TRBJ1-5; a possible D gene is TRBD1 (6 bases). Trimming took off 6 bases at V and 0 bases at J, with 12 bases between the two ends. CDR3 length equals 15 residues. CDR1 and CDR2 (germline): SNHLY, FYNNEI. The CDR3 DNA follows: TGTGCCAGCAGGAAGGGGGTTATTAGCAATCAGCCCCAGCATTTT. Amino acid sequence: CASRKGVISNQPQHF.

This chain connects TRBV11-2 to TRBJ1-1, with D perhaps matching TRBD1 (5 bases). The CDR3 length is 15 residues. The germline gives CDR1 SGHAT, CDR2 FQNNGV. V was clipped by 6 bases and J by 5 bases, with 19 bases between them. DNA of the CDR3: TGTGCCAGCAGACCCAGGCAGGGATCAGTTACTGAAGCTTTCTTT. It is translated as CASRPRQGSVTEAFF.

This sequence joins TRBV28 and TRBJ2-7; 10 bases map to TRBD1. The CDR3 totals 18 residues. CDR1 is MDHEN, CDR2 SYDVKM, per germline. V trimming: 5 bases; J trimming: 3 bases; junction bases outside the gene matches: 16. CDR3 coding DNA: TGTGCCAGCAGTCTTCCCACCCAGGACAGGGGGAGCCTCTACGAGCAGTACGTC. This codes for CASSLPTQDRGSLYEQYV.